In this sample, the clone carrying this TCR beta chain turned up a few times. No antigen is known for it. The CDR3 is made up of 14 amino acids. Germline V CDR1 and CDR2: MNHNS, SASEGT. V shed 5 bases and J shed 6 bases, with 11 bases lying between them. These data are taken from a study of T cell repertoires in cytomegalovirus infection. General study points: There were HLA-C-restricted CMV-specific TCR beta clonotypes dominating the ex vivo response.

TCRdb re-called the reads through MiXCR, storing one row per CDR3 protein. The sample comprises 200,000 to 300,000 distinct CDR3 sequences, approximately 13% of which are singletons, and approximately 1.8% rests with the top ten. Sequenced: PBMCs. The chain joins TRBV6-1 to TRBJ2-6; D remains ambiguous. The sequence derives from a human donor in good health (CMV status not recorded). Some clones in this sample may be carry-over from other donors' samples. CDR3 bases: TGTGCCAGCAGTTTAATGAGATCGGCCAACGTCCTGACTTTC. Encoded protein: CASSLMRSANVLTF.